This is a list of T cell receptor beta chains from one sample in a study of T cells in Graves' hyperthyroidism and ophthalmopathy. TCRdb recomputed calls from the multiplex PCR reads with MiXCR, one row per CDR3 protein. The sample has roughly 560,000 distinct CDR3 sequences, roughly 15% seen once. Source material: blood. All receptors derive from a woman between 40 and 50 years old with Graves' ophthalmopathy. Each CDR3 is given with its conserved first and last residue. The D gene is left open where the match is weak. Size is stated for part of the rows, as once, few or many counts, or as a class when the clone is expanded.

d_call	v_call	clone_size	j_call	cdr3_nt	cdr3_aa
TRBD1	TRBV19	few	TRBJ1-2	TGTGCCAGTAGTATAGACGCCGTAGGGGGCGGTGGCTACACCTTC	CASSIDAVGGGGYTF
NA	TRBV7-3	many	TRBJ2-5	TGTGCCAGCAGCTTAGACCCGACGGACCCCCAAGAGACCCAGTACTTC	CASSLDPTDPQETQYF
TRBD1	TRBV2	few	TRBJ2-2	TGTGCCAGCAGCAGGGGGCTCGGCACCGGGGAGCTGTTTTTT	CASSRGLGTGELFF
TRBD1	TRBV2	many	TRBJ1-3	TGTGCCAGCAGTCACGACAGGGCTGGAAACACCATATATTTT	CASSHDRAGNTIYF
TRBD2	TRBV5-1	NA	TRBJ2-2	TGCGCCAGCAGCTTGGACGGTTCAGCGGGACCGAACACCGGGGAGCTGTTTTTT	CASSLDGSAGPNTGELFF
NA	TRBV20-1	many	TRBJ2-2	TGCAGTGCCCTCGAGGGACCCAGGTCCGGGGAGCTGTTTTTT	CSALEGPRSGELFF
NA	TRBV28	many	TRBJ1-2	TGTGCCTCGAGACCTCCAAACTATGGCTACACCTTC	CASRPPNYGYTF
NA	TRBV6-1	NA	TRBJ2-1	TGTGCCAGCAGTGAACAGATAACCCCTAATGAGCAGTTCTTC	CASSEQITPNEQFF
NA	TRBV29-1	few	TRBJ2-7	TGCAGCGCCCAACCCCCAGGGTCCTACGAGCAGTACTTC	CSAQPPGSYEQYF
NA	TRBV5-1	few	TRBJ2-2	TGCGCCAGCAGCCAAGGGTTGAACACCGGGGAGCTGTTTTTT	CASSQGLNTGELFF
TRBD2	TRBV6-1	many	TRBJ2-7	TGTGCCAGCAGGCGCGGACTAGCGGGAGTATCCGAGCAGTGCTTC	CASRRGLAGVSEQCF
NA	TRBV30	many	TRBJ1-1	TGTGCCTGGAGATCGGGGGGCCCAGCTCCTGAAGCTTTCTTT	CAWRSGGPAPEAFF
NA	TRBV6-1	few	TRBJ2-4	TGTGCCATCGTCAACCCGACAAAGGGGAACATTCAGTACTTC	CAIVNPTKGNIQYF
NA	TRBV20-1	many	TRBJ2-7	TGCAGTGCTAATCCGGGGGCCTACGAGCAGTACTTC	CSANPGAYEQYF
TRBD1	TRBV6-2/TRBV6-3	many	TRBJ2-7	TGTGCCAGCAGTTACTCATGGGGACAGGGGGCGAGTATCTACGAGCAGTACTTC	CASSYSWGQGASIYEQYF
NA	TRBV10-3	NA	TRBJ2-7	TGTGCCATCAGTGACCTCAAACGGTCCTCCTCCTACGAGCAGTACTTC	CAISDLKRSSSYEQYF
TRBD2	TRBV20-1	many	TRBJ2-5	TGCAGTGCTCCGACTAGCGGACCTGCGGAGACCCAGTACTTC	CSAPTSGPAETQYF
TRBD2	TRBV2	many	TRBJ2-2	TGTGCCGGGACTAGCGACACCGGGGAGCTGTTTTTT	CAGTSDTGELFF
NA	TRBV24-1	NA	TRBJ1-2	TGTGCCACCAGTGACTCCGGTTGGGGGTATGGCTACACCTTC	CATSDSGWGYGYTF
NA	TRBV19	few	TRBJ1-2	TGTGCCAGTACCCCGGCAGTCTCTTACTATGGCTACACCTTC	CASTPAVSYYGYTF
TRBD2	TRBV4-1	NA	TRBJ2-7	TGCGCCAGCAGCCAAGATCAGCGACTAGCGGGAGGTGTGGGTGACGAGCAGTACTTC	CASSQDQRLAGGVGDEQYF
TRBD2	TRBV28	many	TRBJ2-3	TGTGCCAGCAGTTTAACTAGCGGGAATCCCGCCTTTGCAGATACGCAGTATTTT	CASSLTSGNPAFADTQYF
NA	TRBV12-3/TRBV12-4	NA	TRBJ1-2	TGTGCCAGCAGTTTAGGACAGCTAAACTATGGCTACACCTTC	CASSLGQLNYGYTF
NA	TRBV12-3/TRBV12-4	many	TRBJ2-7	TGTGCCAGCAGCCATATTCAAAGCTCCTACGAGCAGTACTTC	CASSHIQSSYEQYF
NA	TRBV7-8	many	TRBJ1-1	TGTGCCAGCATCCAGCATTCGGACACTGAAGCTTTCTTT	CASIQHSDTEAFF
TRBD1	TRBV7-9	many	TRBJ1-2	TGTGCCAGCACAGTAGGGGGCGCGAGCTATGGCTACACCTTC	CASTVGGASYGYTF
TRBD1	TRBV28	NA	TRBJ1-2	TGTGCCAGCAGTGCACGGGCAGGGGGCAACTATGGCTACACCTTC	CASSARAGGNYGYTF
NA	TRBV30	many	TRBJ2-5	TGTGCCTGGACACTCCCCCCACCAGAGACCCAGTACTTC	CAWTLPPPETQYF
TRBD2	TRBV29-1	many	TRBJ2-7	TGCAGCGTGGTAGCGGGAACCTCCTACGAGCAGTACTTC	CSVVAGTSYEQYF
NA	TRBV5-1	many	TRBJ2-7	TGCGCCAGCAGCTTGTACGACAGAGGAGAGCAGTACTTC	CASSLYDRGEQYF
NA	TRBV20-1	many	TRBJ1-2	TGCAGTGTCGTACGGATGAACTATGGCTACACCTTC	CSVVRMNYGYTF
NA	TRBV12-3/TRBV12-4	many	TRBJ1-1	TGTGCCAGCAGTTCTCGGACGGGGAACACTGAAGCTTTCTTT	CASSSRTGNTEAFF
TRBD2	TRBV12-5	NA	TRBJ2-5	TGTGCTAGTGGCAGCGGGAGGGCAGAGACCCAGTACTTC	CASGSGRAETQYF
NA	TRBV6-2/TRBV6-3	many	TRBJ2-7	TGTGCCAGCAGTTATTCTCTTTCCTTGCAGAACTACGAGCAGTACTTC	CASSYSLSLQNYEQYF
NA	TRBV6-2/TRBV6-3	many	TRBJ2-3	TGTGCCAGCAGCTCTAGGAGGTCAGATACGCAGTATTTT	CASSSRRSDTQYF
TRBD2	TRBV6-1	few	TRBJ2-7	TGTGCCAGCAGAGACCGGGAGGCTCCGACCTCCTACGAGCAGTACTTC	CASRDREAPTSYEQYF
NA	TRBV12-3/TRBV12-4	many	TRBJ1-1	TGTGCCAGCAGTTCCCAGACAGTTACCCTTGAAGCTTTCTTT	CASSSQTVTLEAFF
NA	TRBV15	few	TRBJ2-3	TGTGCCACCAGCAGACGCTCTACAGATACGCAGTATTTT	CATSRRSTDTQYF
TRBD2	TRBV28	many	TRBJ2-4	TGTGCCATCCGACCGAGCGGGAGAAGTGAGAACATTCAGTACTTC	CAIRPSGRSENIQYF
TRBD1	TRBV30	few	TRBJ2-4	TGTGCCTGGAGCCCCCTGGACAGGACTCAGTACTTC	CAWSPLDRTQYF
NA	TRBV20-1	many	TRBJ1-1	TGCAGTGCTAGAGCGGACAGCGTCTCTGAAGCTTTCTTT	CSARADSVSEAFF
TRBD2	TRBV28	many	TRBJ2-7	TGTGCCAGCAGCCCGACCATACTAGCGGGAGTTTCCTACGAGCAGTACTTC	CASSPTILAGVSYEQYF
NA	TRBV28	many	TRBJ1-3	TGTGCCAGCAGTACGGGACACGGGAACACCATATATTTT	CASSTGHGNTIYF